The text below deals with one TCR beta chain. The antigen remains undetermined. This sample was taken from a study of shared clonotypes between healthy human individuals. Across the study: CD4 naive and memory got three plates each, CD8 naive two, CD8 memory one. Study-level points and caveats: Clonotypes shared by all four donors outscored non-shared clonotypes in generation probability.

The donors were all Caucasian adults (living in Nashville, Tennessee). Division of CD4+ cells produced a CD45RA+ naive subset and a CD45RA-negative memory subset. CDR1 is LGHNA, CDR2 YNFKEQ, per germline. The ends lost 4 bases at V and 2 bases at J; junction bases unmatched: 4. The length of the CDR3 is 15 residues. The assay was immunoSEQ multiplex PCR, and TCRdb's table has in-frame clones only and misses some. The sample has over a million clones, approximately 76% seen once; the top ten hold 1.2% to 1.5%. Source material: memory CD4+ T cells sorted from blood. As for subset: CD45RA-negative fraction. This chain links TRBV4-2 with TRBJ2-2; TRBD2 matches at 7 bases. The receptor's source is a man aged 18-30 years in good health. The CDR3 DNA reads TGTGCCAGCAGCCGGCTAGCGGATAACACCGGGGAGCTGTTTTTT. This encodes CASSRLADNTGELFF.